This TCR beta chain was observed in a study of T cell repertoires in cytomegalovirus infection. This clonotype was seen repeatedly, ten times or more. Its antigen remains unknown. TCRdb re-analysed the reads in MiXCR, keeping a single row per CDR3 protein. Of about 770,000 distinct CDR3 sequences in the sample, around 29% were seen once. This TCR came from a human donor in good health (CMV status not recorded). Some clones in this sample may be carry-over from other donors' samples. Here the sequenced sample was cultured CD8+ T cells from PBMCs, taken from culture after CMV antigen stimulation.

The CDR3 sequence is CATYVGGRSNEQFF. DNA for the CDR3: TGTGCCACCTATGTGGGGGGGCGGTCGAATGAGCAGTTCTTC. The chain joins TRBV27 to TRBJ2-1, with D perhaps TRBD2 (7 bases). The germline V gene has CDR1 MNHEY and CDR2 SMNVEV (reference sequence). This CDR3 is built from 14 residues. V shed 10 bases and J shed 7 bases, with 20 bases lying between them.